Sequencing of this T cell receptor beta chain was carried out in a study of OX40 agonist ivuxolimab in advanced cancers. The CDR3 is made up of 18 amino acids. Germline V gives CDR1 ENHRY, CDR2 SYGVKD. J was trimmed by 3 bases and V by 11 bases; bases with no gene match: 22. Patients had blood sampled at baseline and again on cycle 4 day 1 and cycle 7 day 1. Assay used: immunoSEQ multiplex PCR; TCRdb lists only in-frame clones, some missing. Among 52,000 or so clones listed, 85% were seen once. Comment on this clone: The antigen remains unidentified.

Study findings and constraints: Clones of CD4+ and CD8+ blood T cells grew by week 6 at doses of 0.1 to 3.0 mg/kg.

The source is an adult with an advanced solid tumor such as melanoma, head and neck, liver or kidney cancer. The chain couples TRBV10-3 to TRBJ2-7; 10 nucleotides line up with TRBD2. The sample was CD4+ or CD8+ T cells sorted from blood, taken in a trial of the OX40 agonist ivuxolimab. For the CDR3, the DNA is TGTGCCCATCACCGGCCTAGCAGAGCGGGAGGGCCCGACTACGAGCAGTACTTC. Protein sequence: CAHHRPSRAGGPDYEQYF.